Sequencing of this TCR beta chain was carried out in a study of CD8 T cells in ankylosing spondylitis. Findings and limits, study-wide: Disease-linked clones, CD8+, were relatively rare in peripheral blood. It was reported that disease-linked clones were significantly enriched in matched ankylosing spondylitis synovial fluid. Several highly homologous variants made up a TCR beta motif, and this motif appeared characteristic of ankylosing spondylitis blood.

J gave up 5 bases and V 2 bases, and 9 bases lay outside the gene matches. Germline CDR1 is MNHEY and CDR2 is SVGEGT. The CDR3 has 17 residues. It was by quantitative 5'-RACE with molecular barcodes that TCR beta libraries were made. In TCRdb, the 5' RACE reads were re-called with MiXCR into one record per CDR3 protein. The sample contains over 600,000 distinct CDR3 sequences, under 20% of which appear only once. There are a few counts of this clonotype. The antigen is unknown. The V call is TRBV6-2 or TRBV6-3, the J call TRBJ2-1, with TRBD1 matching over 10 bases. The sample comprised blood, either unsorted or a sorted T cell fraction (not recorded which). This clonotype was sampled from a male donor with ankylosing spondylitis. The CDR3 DNA sequence: TGTGCCAGCAGTTACCCTACGGGACAGGGGCCCGACAATGAGCAGTTCTTC. Translating gives CASSYPTGQGPDNEQFF.